This T cell receptor (beta chain) was sequenced for a study of shared clonotypes between healthy human individuals. Study-level background: Each donor's CD4 naive and CD4 memory cells filled three plates apiece, CD8 naive two, and CD8 memory one.

Sorted-subset replicate PCRs used roughly 220 ng DNA, around 31,000 T cell genomes. The assay was immunoSEQ multiplex PCR, and TCRdb's table has in-frame clones only and misses some. The sample has a few million clones, 80% to 95% seen once. Points on this clone: Its target is not known.

Germline V CDR1 and CDR2: SGHTA, FQGNSA. V gave up 2 bases and J gave up 1 base, with 11 bases separating them. The CDR3 is 15 residues long. The authors divided CD4+ cells into CD45RA+ naive and CD45RA-negative memory subsets. Findings of the study overall: Richness estimates generally favored naive over memory subsets.

The sequence was collected from a man younger than 35 in good health. Some clones in this sample may be carry-over from other donors' samples. V gene TRBV7-2 combines with J gene TRBJ1-1, with D uncertain. The sequenced sample consisted of naive CD4+ T cells from PBMCs. As for subset: CD45RA+ positively selected. Written as DNA, the CDR3 is TGTGCCAGCAGCTTATTGGGCAGCCCGAACACTGAAGCTTTCTTT. Translated, it gives CASSLLGSPNTEAFF.